Following are 23 T cell receptor beta chains from one sample sequenced in a study of T cells in Graves' hyperthyroidism and ophthalmopathy. Researchers amplified the TCR beta CDR3 regions from RNA transcripts. The TCR CDR3 first-round RT-PCR relied on the HTBI primer set. MiXCR, applied by TCRdb to the multiplex PCR reads, yields one record per CDR3 protein. This table has around 690,000 distinct CDR3 sequences, about 18% appearing once. The sequencing input was blood. The receptors were sampled from a man aged 50 to 60 with Graves' hyperthyroidism.

The CDR3 sequence is CATGWGRNQPQHF. The CDR3 DNA reads as TGTGCCACCGGGTGGGGACGAAATCAGCCCCAGCATTTT. The J gene is TRBJ1-5, the V gene TRBV7-2; D might be TRBD1 (5 bases). From germline, CDR1 is SGHTA and CDR2 FQGNSA. There are 13 residues in the CDR3. Trimming removed 10 bases at V and 4 bases at J, with 14 bases between.

The V and J genes are TRBV4-1 and TRBJ2-7; unclear D gene. The CDR3 extends over 13 amino acids. Trimming left V 0 bases short and J 3 bases short, with 6 bases between. Germline lookup yields CDR1 MGHRA and CDR2 YSYEKL. The CDR3 DNA reads as TGCGCCAGCAGCCAAGAGTACGGCTACGAGCAGTACTTC. Translated, it gives CASSQEYGYEQYF.

The gene calls are TRBV10-3 and TRBJ2-2; the D is unclear. The CDR3 spans 15 residues. Trimming shortened V by 3 bases and J by 1 base, and 9 bases separated the two germline ends. The V gene's germline CDR1 is ENHRY and CDR2 SYGVKD. The CDR3 region has the DNA TGTGCCATCAGTGACCCCGGATTGAACACCGGGGAGCTGTTTTTT. This gives the protein CAISDPGLNTGELFF.

This clonotype was counted at least ten times. The rearrangement joins TRBV24-1 to TRBJ2-1; 10 nucleotides match TRBD2. Germline V lookup: CDR1 KGHDR, CDR2 SFDVKD. The V and J ends lost 5 bases and 1 base, in that order; junction bases with no gene match: 7. CDR3 size: 17 residues. CDR3 bases: TGTGCCACCAGTGGGCGGTCTAGCGGGAGTTCCTACAATGAGCAGTTCTTC. Amino acids: CATSGRSSGSSYNEQFF.

Ten or more counts support this clonotype. This chain links TRBV11-2 with TRBJ2-2; perhaps D is TRBD1 or TRBD2 (6 bases each). CDR3 length: 16 residues. Germline assignment: CDR1 SGHAT and CDR2 FQNNGV. Trimming took off 5 bases at V and 4 bases at J, with 17 bases between the two ends. The CDR3, as DNA: TGTGCCAGCAGCCCCGAGTTCGGGGGCCTCACCGGGGAGCTGTTTTTT. Its protein product is CASSPEFGGLTGELFF.

This clonotype showed up many times. The chain couples TRBV2 to TRBJ1-1; no clear D. In germline, CDR1 is SNHLY, CDR2 FYNNEI. Deletions cut 6 bases from V and 2 bases from J, with 22 bases between. The CDR3 runs to 17 residues. The CDR3 loop reads CASSLAIAEEGNTEAFF. Here the CDR3 DNA reads TGTGCCAGCAGCCTAGCAATCGCGGAGGAAGGAAACACTGAAGCTTTCTTT. The full variable domain, in which reference TRBV2 and TRBJ1-1 provide the parts outside the CDR3, is EPEVTQTPSHQVTQMGQEVILRCVPISNHLYFYWYRQILGQKVEFLVSFYNNEISEKSEIFDDQFSVERPDGSNFTLKIRSTKLEDSAMYFCASSLAIAEEGNTEAFFGQGTRLTVV.

V and J are TRBV19 and TRBJ2-7, with 12 positions matching TRBD1. With 5 bases clipped from V and 4 bases from J, the junction kept 6 bases outside the gene matches. Germline V lookup: CDR1 LNHDA, CDR2 SQIVND (reference sequence). The CDR3 covers 15 residues. The CDR3 DNA reads TGTGCCAGTAGTGTGACGGGACAGGGGGCTTACGAGCAGTACTTC. Residues: CASSVTGQGAYEQYF.

This clonotype was seen a few times. The J gene is TRBJ2-5, the V gene TRBV16, with a tentative D call TRBD2 (5 bases). V was clipped by 3 bases and J by 3 bases, with 8 bases between them. CDR3 length: 13 residues. Germline values: CDR1 KGHSY, CDR2 FQNENV. CDR3: CASSQVGEETQYF. CDR3 DNA: TGTGCCAGCAGCCAGGTCGGGGAAGAGACCCAGTACTTC.

The chain combines TRBV24-1 with TRBJ1-2; a possible D gene is TRBD1 (5 bases). The germline V and J ends were trimmed by 7 bases and 3 bases, with 8 bases remaining between them. The CDR3 is 12 residues long. In germline, CDR1 is KGHDR, CDR2 SFDVKD. CDR3 region: CATSLGDYGYTF. CDR3 in DNA: TGTGCCACCAGCCTAGGGGACTATGGCTACACCTTC.

Concerning this clonotype: This clone may be a read error of a much larger clone one base away. The genes are TRBV7-2 and TRBJ1-5; 7 nucleotides match TRBD1. J gave up 3 bases and V 7 bases, and 6 bases lay outside the gene matches. Germline V gene lookup returns CDR1 SGHTA and CDR2 FQGNSA. The CDR3 runs 14 residues. In nucleotides, the CDR3 is TGTGCCAGCACCCCGACAGGGATCAATCAGCCCCAGCATTTT. Translated: CASTPTGINQPQHF.

This chain uses TRBV10-3 with TRBJ1-4; TRBD1 is a possible D gene (5 bases). Germline CDR1 reads ENHRY; CDR2 reads SYGVKD. Deletions cut 0 bases from V and 4 bases from J, with 9 bases between. CDR3 length: 15 residues. The CDR3 sequence is CAISESAGRNEKLFF. The DNA for the CDR3 is TGTGCCATCAGTGAGTCGGCAGGGCGTAATGAAAAACTGTTTTTT.

This clonotype showed up many times. This chain connects TRBV6-2 or TRBV6-3 to TRBJ1-1, with a tentative D call TRBD1 (5 bases). CDR3 size: 13 residues. CDR1 MNHEY and CDR2 SVGEGT come from the germline V gene. Trimming shortened V by 6 bases and J by 0 bases, and 8 bases separated the two germline ends. CDR3 amino acids: CASRKGVNTEAFF. The DNA for the CDR3 is TGTGCCAGCAGAAAAGGGGTGAACACTGAAGCTTTCTTT.

The chain has TRBV4-1 and TRBJ2-5; weak D call: TRBD2 (5 bases). V was cut by 5 bases and J by 5 bases, with 15 bases left in between. This CDR3 region has 14 residues. The germline gives CDR1 MGHRA, CDR2 YSYEKL. CDR3 coding DNA: TGCGCCAGCAGCGAAATGACTAAAGCGGAGACCCAGTACTTC. Protein: CASSEMTKAETQYF.

This rearrangement joins TRBV5-6 to TRBJ1-5, with a possible D match to TRBD1 (5 bases). Trimming left V 4 bases short and J 3 bases short, with 17 bases between. The CDR3 has 16 residues. CDR1 is SGHDT and CDR2 is YYEEEE in the germline V gene. In DNA, the CDR3 is TGTGCCAGCAGCCTGGGGAGGGGAGACTCCAATCAGCCCCAGCATTTT. Translating it yields CASSLGRGDSNQPQHF. The full variable domain, with the rest looked up from reference TRBV5-6 and TRBJ1-5, is DAGVTQSPTHLIKTRGQQVTLRCSPKSGHDTVSWYQQALGQGPQFIFQYYEEEERQRGNFPDRFSGHQFPNYSSELNVNALLLGDSALYLCASSLGRGDSNQPQHFGDGTRLSIL.

This clonotype came up many times. The rearrangement links TRBV2 to TRBJ1-6; D gene uncertain. The germline CDR1 and CDR2 sequences are SNHLY and FYNNEI. V was pared by 5 bases and J by 14 bases, with 13 bases between. The CDR3 is 12 amino acids. In DNA form, the CDR3 reads TGTGCCAGCAGTCCGACCCATTCCGCCCTCCACTTT. This sequence encodes CASSPTHSALHF.

This clonotype was seen at least ten times. In nucleotides, the CDR3 is TGCGCCAGCAGCCTTAGAGGGACTAGCGGGACACGCACAGATACGCAGTATTTT. It encodes CASSLRGTSGTRTDTQYF. The chain employs TRBV5-1 and TRBJ2-3; the match to TRBD2 covers 13 bases. The V gene end was trimmed by 4 bases and the J gene end by 1 base; junction bases not matched to a gene: 9. The CDR3 length is 18 residues. Germline CDR1 is SGHRS and CDR2 is YFSETQ.

This chain links TRBV11-2 with TRBJ2-1; D may match TRBD1 or TRBD2 (8 bases each). Germline CDR1 reads SGHAT; CDR2 reads FQNNGV. The CDR3 extends over 17 amino acids. V was shortened by 3 bases and J by 2 bases, with 17 bases between the two germline ends. CDR3 amino acids: CASSFQGASGPYNEQFF. CDR3 in DNA: TGTGCCAGCAGCTTCCAGGGGGCTAGCGGGCCCTACAATGAGCAGTTCTTC.

This clonotype was seen a few times. The gene calls are TRBV24-1 and TRBJ2-1, with 8 bases identical to TRBD2. The V and J ends lost 3 bases and 6 bases, in that order; junction bases with no gene match: 9. The CDR3 loop spans 16 amino acids. The germline gives CDR1 KGHDR, CDR2 SFDVKD. The CDR3 here is CATSDLGRGMVNEQFF. CDR3 coding DNA: TGTGCCACCAGTGATCTCGGGAGGGGGATGGTCAATGAGCAGTTCTTC.

This clonotype came up a few times. This chain connects TRBV24-1 to TRBJ1-3; TRBD1 matches 9 bases. Germline CDR1 and CDR2: KGHDR and SFDVKD. CDR3 length equals 16 residues. The V gene end was trimmed by 4 bases and the J gene end by 2 bases; junction bases not matched to a gene: 5. The CDR3 spells CATSDPRTGAGNTIYF. CDR3 bases: TGTGCCACCAGTGACCCTCGGACAGGGGCTGGAAACACCATATATTTT.

This clonotype was counted many times. The chain joins TRBV28 to TRBJ1-2, with 8 bases fitting TRBD1. Per germline, CDR1 MDHEN and CDR2 SYDVKM. Unmatched junction bases numbered 10, after V lost 7 bases and J lost 12 bases. The CDR3 is 12 amino acids. CDR3 nucleotides: TGTGCCAGCAAAATCCGGACAGGGATTGACACCTTC. It encodes CASKIRTGIDTF.

This clonotype was seen a few times. The rearrangement links TRBV10-3 to TRBJ1-2; tentatively, D is TRBD1 (6 bases). CDR3 length: 13 residues. Trimming removed 8 bases from V and 2 bases from J, with 12 bases in between. The germline CDR1 and CDR2 sequences are ENHRY and SYGVKD. Written as DNA, the CDR3 is TGTGCCATCCAAACAGGGACCAACTATGGCTACACCTTC. It specifies CAIQTGTNYGYTF.

This clonotype was recorded many times. This chain uses TRBV10-3 with TRBJ2-2, with 9 bases lining up with TRBD2. The CDR3 length is 15 residues. V shed 5 bases and J 5 bases; nucleotides not matched to a gene: 6. CDR1 is ENHRY, CDR2 SYGVKD, per germline. CDR3 in DNA: TGTGCCATCAGTAAGGGACTAGCCGGAACCGGGGAGCTGTTTTTT. The encoded protein is CAISKGLAGTGELFF.

This clonotype was recorded at least ten times. This rearrangement joins TRBV28 to TRBJ1-6; D might be TRBD1 (6 bases). Germline CDR1 is MDHEN and CDR2 is SYDVKM. V gave up 5 bases and J gave up 0 bases, with 8 bases separating them. The CDR3 is 15 residues long. CDR3 DNA sequence: TGTGCCAGCAGTACGGACAGCTCCTATAATTCACCCCTCCACTTT. It yields the protein CASSTDSSYNSPLHF.